These 25 T cell receptor beta chains were sequenced from one sample in a study of control samples from healthy donors and cancer patients. The repertoire was sequenced with immunoSEQ multiplex PCR; TCRdb's copy has only in-frame clones and lacks some. The sample lists about 59,000 clones; 92% were seen once. The sample consisted of PBMCs. These receptors came from a man aged 40-50 years with colorectal cancer.

The chain links TRBV7-3 to TRBJ1-3; no clear D gene. V lost 5 bases to trimming and J lost 4 bases, with 18 bases between them. The V gene's germline CDR1 is SGHTA and CDR2 FQGTGA. The CDR3 covers 16 residues. The CDR3 here is CASSHFPQAKGNTIYF. CDR3 coding DNA: TGTGCCAGCAGCCATTTCCCGCAGGCAAAAGGAAACACCATATATTTT.

V usage is TRBV11-2 and J usage is TRBJ1-1; D ambiguous. The germline V gene has CDR1 SGHAT and CDR2 FQNNGV. Trimming stripped 3 bases from V and 2 bases from J, with 10 bases between. The CDR3 covers 14 residues. CDR3 in amino acids: CASSLPGINTEAFF. CDR3 nucleotide sequence: TGTGCCAGCAGCTTGCCCGGGATCAACACTGAAGCTTTCTTT.

V gene TRBV7-9 combines with J gene TRBJ1-5; D might be TRBD1 (6 bases). Trimming took 3 bases from V and 2 from J, leaving 8 bases between them. CDR1 is SEHNR and CDR2 is FQNEAQ in the germline V gene (reference sequence). The CDR3 extends over 14 amino acids. The CDR3 sequence is CASSLSGGNQPQHF. CDR3 in DNA: TGTGCCAGCAGCTTGTCAGGGGGCAATCAGCCCCAGCATTTT.

This chain connects TRBV5-6 to TRBJ2-5; no clear D gene. Germline CDR1 and CDR2: SGHDT and YYEEEE. The CDR3 length is 14 residues. The V and J ends lost 3 bases and 4 bases respectively, with 13 bases between them. CDR3 residues: CASSSLRRPETQYF. The CDR3 DNA reads as TGTGCCAGCAGCTCCCTACGCCGCCCAGAGACCCAGTACTTC.

This chain uses TRBV7-9 with TRBJ2-6, with D perhaps TRBD2 (5 bases). There are 16 residues in the CDR3. Between the trimmed V and J ends, which lost 4 bases and 0 bases, there was a span of 10 bases. Germline loops: CDR1 SEHNR, CDR2 FQNEAQ (reference sequence). The DNA for the CDR3 is TGTGCCAGCAGCTCGTCGGGGTTCTCTGGGGCCAACGTCCTGACTTTC. Protein sequence: CASSSSGFSGANVLTF.

The chain employs TRBV9 and TRBJ1-1; D is perhaps TRBD1 (5 bases). With 3 bases removed from V and 4 bases from J, the gap between germline ends came to 16 bases. This CDR3 is built from 15 residues. Germline assignment: CDR1 SGDLS and CDR2 YYNGEE. The CDR3 DNA is TGTGCCAGCAGCGAACACAGGACCAGATTCACTGAAGCTTTCTTT. Translated: CASSEHRTRFTEAFF.

The V and J genes are TRBV5-1 and TRBJ1-2; D unclear. Germline V gives CDR1 SGHRS, CDR2 YFSETQ. The CDR3 contains 12 residues. Trimming took off 2 bases at V and 8 bases at J, with 10 bases between the two ends. The CDR3 sequence is CASSFGAEGYTF. The CDR3 bases are TGCGCCAGCAGCTTTGGCGCGGAAGGCTACACCTTC.

The rearrangement links TRBV12-3 or TRBV12-4 to TRBJ2-3, with TRBD2 identical over 7 bases. With 2 bases clipped from V and 8 bases from J, the junction kept 4 bases outside the gene matches. CDR3 length equals 13 residues. The CDR3 DNA is TGTGCCAGCAGTTTACTAGCGGTCGGTACGCAGTATTTT. Translation gives CASSLLAVGTQYF.

This chain connects TRBV11-2 to TRBJ2-3; TRBD2 matches at 15 bases. The CDR3 is 18 residues long. The V and J ends lost 4 bases and 0 bases, in that order; junction bases with no gene match: 5. The V gene's germline CDR1 is SGHAT and CDR2 FQNNGV. The CDR3 reads CASSSGLAGGWSTDTQYF. The CDR3 DNA sequence: TGTGCCAGCAGCTCGGGACTAGCGGGGGGCTGGAGCACAGATACGCAGTATTTT.

The rearrangement links TRBV7-8 to TRBJ2-6; D gene unclear. The CDR3 is 13 amino acids. Germline V lookup: CDR1 SGHVS, CDR2 FQNEAQ. V lost 8 bases, J lost 6 bases, and 11 bases lay in between. The CDR3 nucleotides read TGTGCCAGCCGCCCGACTCAGGCCAACGTCCTGACTTTC. Protein product: CASRPTQANVLTF.

The chain employs TRBV5-1 and TRBJ1-1; 7 positions match TRBD1. Trimming took 0 bases from V and 11 from J; bases not matched to a gene: 7. Germline V gene data show CDR1 as SGHRS and CDR2 as YFSETQ. The CDR3 spans 13 residues. The CDR3 sequence is CASSLEGGGRAFF. CDR3 bases: TGCGCCAGCAGCTTGGAAGGGGGCGGGAGGGCTTTCTTT.

In the case of this clone: Other DNA sequences in this sample translate to the same CDR3. The chain is built from TRBV19 and TRBJ1-5, with D perhaps matching TRBD1 (6 bases). This CDR3 is 12 amino acids long. V lost 7 bases and J lost 2, with 6 bases in between. Looked up from germline, CDR1 is LNHDA and CDR2 is SQIVND (reference sequence). This CDR3 is CASTGGNQPQHF. CDR3 sequence (DNA): TGTGCCAGTACAGGGGGCAATCAGCCCCAGCATTTT.

The CDR3 region is CASSLGTSGSNEQFF. In DNA form, the CDR3 reads TGCGCCAGCAGCCTCGGGACTAGCGGGAGCAATGAGCAGTTCTTC. The rearrangement links TRBV5-1 to TRBJ2-1; TRBD2 agrees at 14 bases. V shed 4 bases and J 6 bases; nucleotides not matched to a gene: 3. Germline assignment: CDR1 SGHRS and CDR2 YFSETQ. CDR3 length: 15 amino acids.

Here the CDR3 DNA reads TGTGCCAGCAGGACCGAGAATCAGCCCCAGCATTTT. It codes for CASRTENQPQHF. This rearrangement joins TRBV6-1 to TRBJ1-5; D is ambiguous. CDR1 is MNHNS and CDR2 is SASEGT in the germline V gene. V was pared by 6 bases and J by 4 bases, with 7 bases between. The CDR3 spans 12 residues.

The chain has TRBV7-9 and TRBJ2-7; TRBD1 agrees at 7 bases. The ends lost 5 bases at V and 4 bases at J; junction bases unmatched: 8. Per the germline V gene, CDR1 is SEHNR and CDR2 is FQNEAQ (reference sequence). The CDR3 totals 14 residues. CDR3 protein: CASSPDRVPYEQYF. CDR3 DNA: TGTGCCAGCAGCCCCGACAGGGTACCGTACGAGCAGTACTTC.

This chain uses TRBV5-1 with TRBJ1-3; no reliable D call. This CDR3 contains 13 residues. The ends were cut back, 5 bases at V and 6 bases at J, with 12 bases in the middle. The V gene's germline CDR1 is SGHRS and CDR2 YFSETQ. Here the CDR3 reads CASRRDGENTIYF. The CDR3 coding sequence is TGCGCCAGCAGGAGGGATGGCGAAAACACCATATATTTT.

The CDR3 here is CASRLGSAEEGQPQHF. The CDR3 region has the DNA TGTGCCAGTAGGTTGGGATCTGCTGAAGAAGGTCAGCCCCAGCATTTT. The chain carries TRBV19 and TRBJ1-5; D gene unclear. Germline lookup yields CDR1 LNHDA and CDR2 SQIVND (reference sequence). CDR3 length: 16 amino acids. Trimming removed 6 bases from V and 6 bases from J, with 21 bases in between.

The chain has TRBV7-8 and TRBJ2-7; 7 bases align to TRBD2. The CDR3 extends over 17 amino acids. Germline V gene lookup returns CDR1 SGHVS and CDR2 FQNEAQ. V dropped 1 base and J dropped 2; count of bases not matched to a gene: 11. The CDR3 coding sequence is TGTGCCAGCAGCTTAGTCGGTAGGTCTAGCGGAACCTACGAGCAGTACTTC. Its protein product is CASSLVGRSSGTYEQYF.

This chain joins TRBV19 and TRBJ2-1, with 10 bases matching TRBD2. The CDR3 totals 19 residues. The V segment lost 7 bases and the J segment 0 bases; nucleotides outside the gene matches: 15. Germline V gene data show CDR1 as LNHDA and CDR2 as SQIVND (reference sequence). In nucleotides, the CDR3 is TGTGCCAGTAAAAACTTGGCTAGCGGGGGCGATAGCTCCTACAATGAGCAGTTCTTC. It specifies CASKNLASGGDSSYNEQFF. The whole variable domain, filled in from reference TRBV19 and TRBJ2-1, reads DGGITQSPKYLFRKEGQNVTLSCEQNLNHDAMYWYRQDPGQGLRLIYYSQIVNDFQKGDIAEGYSVSREKKESFPLTVTSAQKNPTAFYLCASKNLASGGDSSYNEQFFGPGTRLTVL.

This chain joins TRBV7-9 and TRBJ2-2; TRBD1 matches 8 bases. CDR1 is SEHNR, CDR2 FQNEAQ, per germline (reference sequence). The CDR3 sequence is 16 residues long. J was trimmed by 1 base and V by 5 bases; bases with no gene match: 6. The CDR3 coding sequence is TGTGCCAGCAGCACCGGACAGGGAATGAACACCGGGGAGCTGTTTTTT. The encoded protein is CASSTGQGMNTGELFF.

There are a few counts of this clone. The chain recombines TRBV10-3 with TRBJ1-1; TRBD1 agrees at 10 bases. V dropped 2 bases and J dropped 3; count of bases not matched to a gene: 9. The germline V gene has CDR1 ENHRY and CDR2 SYGVKD. The CDR3 contains 17 residues. Written as DNA, the CDR3 is TGTGCCATCAGTGAGAAAGCCGGGACAGGGGCTTACACTGAAGCTTTCTTT. Protein: CAISEKAGTGAYTEAFF.

The V and J genes are TRBV4-1 and TRBJ2-2; D is unclear. Per germline, CDR1 MGHRA and CDR2 YSYEKL. CDR3 length: 15 amino acids. V dropped 1 base and J dropped 1 base, with 7 bases sitting between them. CDR3 sequence: CASSQGPRNTGELFF. CDR3 nucleotides: TGCGCCAGCAGCCAAGGTCCTAGGAACACCGGGGAGCTGTTTTTT.

The CDR3 protein is CASSVGHERTGSDTQYF. CDR3 coding DNA: TGCGCCAGCAGCGTCGGACACGAAAGAACTGGGTCAGATACGCAGTATTTT. The chain has TRBV5-1 and TRBJ2-3; a possible D gene is TRBD1 (5 bases). Between the trimmed V and J ends, which lost 4 bases and 4 bases, there was a span of 22 bases. The CDR3 spans 17 residues. Germline V lookup: CDR1 SGHRS, CDR2 YFSETQ.

This clone was seen a handful of times. The chain uses TRBV4-2 and TRBJ1-2; D not resolved. Trimming removed 0 bases from V and 5 bases from J, with 4 bases in between. Germline CDR1 and CDR2: LGHNA and YNFKEQ. The CDR3 consists of 12 residues. The CDR3 loop is CASSQDAYGYTF. Written as DNA, the CDR3 is TGTGCCAGCAGCCAAGATGCATATGGCTACACCTTC.

The chain has TRBV27 and TRBJ2-5; no clear D gene. Per germline, CDR1 MNHEY and CDR2 SMNVEV (reference sequence). Trimming pared 3 bases from V and 4 bases from J, leaving 9 bases between. This CDR3 region has 13 residues. CDR3 nucleotides: TGTGCCAGCAGTTTCGTCGTGGGAGAGACCCAGTACTTC. Protein product: CASSFVVGETQYF.